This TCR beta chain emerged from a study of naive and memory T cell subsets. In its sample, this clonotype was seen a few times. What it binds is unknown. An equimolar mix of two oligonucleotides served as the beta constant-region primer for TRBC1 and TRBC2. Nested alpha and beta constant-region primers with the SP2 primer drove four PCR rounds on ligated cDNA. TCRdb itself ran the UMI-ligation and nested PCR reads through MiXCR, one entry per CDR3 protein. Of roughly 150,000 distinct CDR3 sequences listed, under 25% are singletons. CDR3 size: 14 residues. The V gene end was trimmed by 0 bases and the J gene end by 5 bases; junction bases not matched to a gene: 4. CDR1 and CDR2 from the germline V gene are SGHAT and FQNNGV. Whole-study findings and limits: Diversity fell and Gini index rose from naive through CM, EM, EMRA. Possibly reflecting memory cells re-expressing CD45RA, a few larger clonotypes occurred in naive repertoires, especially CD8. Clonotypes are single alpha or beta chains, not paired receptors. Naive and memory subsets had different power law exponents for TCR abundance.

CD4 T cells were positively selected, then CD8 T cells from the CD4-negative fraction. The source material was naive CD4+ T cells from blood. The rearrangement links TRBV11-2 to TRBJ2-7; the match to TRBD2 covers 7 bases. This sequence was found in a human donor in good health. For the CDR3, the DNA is TGTGCCAGCAGCTTAGATCTGGGACTACACGAGCAGTACTTC. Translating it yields CASSLDLGLHEQYF.